Below, one T cell receptor (beta chain) is given with its context. Antigen unknown. Deletions cut 6 bases from V and 0 bases from J, with 10 bases between. This CDR3 has 14 residues. Germline V gene sequence: CDR1 ENHRY, CDR2 SYGVKD. The sample is drawn from a study of somatic mutations in cytotoxic T cells in rheumatoid arthritis. Broader study findings: Nobody adjusted the slight TRBV07 underrepresentation in rheumatoid arthritis patients for multiple comparisons.

This table comes from immunoSEQ multiplex PCR, and its TCRdb copy is limited to in-frame clones, with some not included. The table lists approximately 4,800 clones, around 87% of them singletons, with 36% in the top ten. Sample: CD8+ T cells sorted from blood. The receptor comes from a woman aged 45-60 years with rheumatoid arthritis. V and J are TRBV10-3 and TRBJ2-3; D possibly corresponds to TRBD1 (6 bases). CDR3 sequence: CAIRQGMSTDTQYF. In nucleotides, the CDR3 is TGTGCCATCAGACAGGGTATGAGCACAGATACGCAGTATTTT.